This is a list of T cell receptor beta chains from one sample in a study of OX40 agonist ivuxolimab in advanced cancers. Only in-frame clones appear in the TCRdb table, and some are missing; sequencing was by immunoSEQ multiplex PCR. The data contain under 70,000 clones, roughly 87% of them singletons. The source was CD4+ or CD8+ T cells sorted from blood, collected in a trial of the OX40 agonist ivuxolimab. The receptors were gathered from an adult with an advanced solid tumor such as melanoma, head and neck, liver or kidney cancer. Each CDR3 is given with its conserved first and last residue. Each record gives: CDR3 protein, CDR3 DNA, clone size, D gene, V gene, J gene. D genes are given only for firm matches. Where a row states a size, it is once, few, many or the class of an expanded clone; other rows omit it.

CDR3 protein: CAGSWGPRGTEAFF
CDR3 DNA: TGTGCCGGCAGCTGGGGACCCCGAGGGACTGAAGCTTTCTTT
clone size: NA
D gene: NA
V gene: TRBV7-9
J gene: TRBJ1-1

CDR3 protein: CASSLGPGQGNTGELFF
CDR3 DNA: TGTGCCAGCAGTTTAGGCCCGGGACAGGGTAACACCGGGGAGCTGTTTTTT
clone size: NA
D gene: TRBD1
V gene: TRBV27
J gene: TRBJ2-2

CDR3 protein: CSVVGQGAFF
CDR3 DNA: TGCAGCGTTGTCGGGCAGGGGGCTTTCTTT
clone size: few
D gene: NA
V gene: TRBV29-1
J gene: TRBJ1-1

CDR3 protein: CAIRDSGLNQPQHF
CDR3 DNA: TGTGCCATCAGAGACAGTGGCCTCAATCAGCCCCAGCATTTT
clone size: NA
D gene: NA
V gene: TRBV10-3
J gene: TRBJ1-5

CDR3 protein: CSAAHNEQFF
CDR3 DNA: TGCAGCGCTGCCCACAATGAGCAGTTCTTC
clone size: NA
D gene: NA
V gene: TRBV29-1
J gene: TRBJ2-1

CDR3 protein: CASSFWAQATQETQYF
CDR3 DNA: TGTGCCAGCAGCTTCTGGGCCCAGGCCACCCAAGAGACCCAGTACTTC
clone size: NA
D gene: NA
V gene: TRBV5-8
J gene: TRBJ2-5

CDR3 protein: CAISGGDSHNSPLHF
CDR3 DNA: TGTGCCATCAGTGGCGGAGACAGCCATAATTCACCCCTCCACTTT
clone size: NA
D gene: NA
V gene: TRBV10-3
J gene: TRBJ1-6

CDR3 protein: CASSDSWGARNTIYF
CDR3 DNA: TGTGCCAGCAGTGATTCGTGGGGGGCTCGAAACACCATATATTTT
clone size: NA
D gene: NA
V gene: TRBV6-1
J gene: TRBJ1-3

CDR3 protein: CASSGLTRARNSPLHF
CDR3 DNA: TGTGCCAGCAGTGGCCTTACTCGGGCCAGGAATTCACCCCTCCACTTT
clone size: NA
D gene: NA
V gene: TRBV6-1
J gene: TRBJ1-6

CDR3 protein: CASSSPTSAYTGELFF
CDR3 DNA: TGTGCCAGCAGCTCTCCCACTAGCGCATACACCGGGGAGCTGTTTTTT
clone size: NA
D gene: TRBD2
V gene: TRBV7-2
J gene: TRBJ2-2

CDR3 protein: CASSTTGGRGTGELFF
CDR3 DNA: TGTGCCAGCAGTACCACAGGGGGCCGGGGCACCGGGGAGCTGTTTTTT
clone size: NA
D gene: TRBD1
V gene: TRBV6-6
J gene: TRBJ2-2

CDR3 protein: CASSWDRVDTGELFF
CDR3 DNA: TGTGCCAGCAGCTGGGACAGGGTGGACACCGGGGAGCTGTTTTTT
clone size: NA
D gene: TRBD1
V gene: TRBV7-6
J gene: TRBJ2-2

CDR3 protein: CASSWDRANQPQHF
CDR3 DNA: TGTGCCAGTAGTTGGGACAGAGCTAATCAGCCCCAGCATTTT
clone size: few
D gene: TRBD1
V gene: TRBV19
J gene: TRBJ1-5

CDR3 protein: CASSFSAYEQYF
CDR3 DNA: TGTGCCAGCAGTTTTTCCGCCTACGAGCAGTACTTC
clone size: NA
D gene: NA
V gene: TRBV6-1
J gene: TRBJ2-7

CDR3 protein: CASSVGSRDTHWGGYTF
CDR3 DNA: TGTGCCAGCAGCGTCGGTTCCCGGGACACTCATTGGGGTGGCTACACCTTC
clone size: NA
D gene: NA
V gene: TRBV9
J gene: TRBJ1-2

CDR3 protein: CASSLGEYLIGNPYEQYF
CDR3 DNA: TGTGCCAGCAGCTTAGGTGAATACTTAATTGGGAATCCCTACGAGCAGTACTTC
clone size: NA
D gene: NA
V gene: TRBV7-2
J gene: TRBJ2-7

CDR3 protein: CASSLSSTLGNEQFF
CDR3 DNA: TGTGCCAGCAGTTTAAGCTCTACCCTAGGGAATGAGCAGTTCTTC
clone size: NA
D gene: NA
V gene: TRBV28
J gene: TRBJ2-1

CDR3 protein: CASSVVWGGRNTDTQYF
CDR3 DNA: TGTGCCAGCAGCGTAGTGTGGGGGGGCAGGAACACAGATACGCAGTATTTT
clone size: NA
D gene: NA
V gene: TRBV9
J gene: TRBJ2-3

CDR3 protein: CASNPGLVFSPLGQFF
CDR3 DNA: TGTGCCAGCAATCCGGGACTAGTTTTTTCCCCTCTCGGGCAGTTCTTC
clone size: NA
D gene: TRBD2
V gene: TRBV7-9
J gene: TRBJ2-1

CDR3 protein: CASSFRAGEGEKLFF
CDR3 DNA: TGTGCCAGCAGCTTTAGAGCGGGGGAGGGTGAAAAACTGTTTTTT
clone size: NA
D gene: NA
V gene: TRBV6-1
J gene: TRBJ1-4

CDR3 protein: CASSLPGPNYGYTF
CDR3 DNA: TGCGCCAGCAGCTTGCCCGGGCCTAACTATGGCTACACCTTC
clone size: few
D gene: NA
V gene: TRBV5-1
J gene: TRBJ1-2

CDR3 protein: CASSPPAGGRETEAFF
CDR3 DNA: TGTGCCAGTAGTCCGCCAGCGGGGGGCCGAGAAACTGAAGCTTTCTTT
clone size: once
D gene: NA
V gene: TRBV19
J gene: TRBJ1-1

CDR3 protein: CASSYRQGDTEAFF
CDR3 DNA: TGCGCCAGCAGCTACAGACAGGGGGACACTGAAGCTTTCTTT
clone size: NA
D gene: TRBD1
V gene: TRBV5-1
J gene: TRBJ1-1

CDR3 protein: CASSSSSAGTYEQYF
CDR3 DNA: TGTGCCAGTAGTTCCTCGTCGGCGGGAACCTACGAGCAGTACTTC
clone size: NA
D gene: NA
V gene: TRBV19
J gene: TRBJ2-7

CDR3 protein: CASSRWQNEKLFF
CDR3 DNA: TGCGCCAGCAGCCGGTGGCAGAATGAAAAACTGTTTTTT
clone size: NA
D gene: NA
V gene: TRBV4-1
J gene: TRBJ1-4

CDR3 protein: CASSLWSGTASPLHF
CDR3 DNA: TGTGCCAGCAGCTTGTGGTCCGGGACAGCTTCACCCCTCCACTTT
clone size: few
D gene: TRBD1
V gene: TRBV5-5
J gene: TRBJ1-6

CDR3 protein: CAISEWEETQYF
CDR3 DNA: TGTGCCATCAGTGAATGGGAGGAGACCCAGTACTTC
clone size: NA
D gene: NA
V gene: TRBV10-3
J gene: TRBJ2-5

CDR3 protein: CATSRGGGASTREAFF
CDR3 DNA: TGTGCCACCAGCAGAGGTGGGGGAGCGTCGACGCGGGAAGCTTTCTTT
clone size: NA
D gene: NA
V gene: TRBV15
J gene: TRBJ1-1

CDR3 protein: CASSWRRESHEQYF
CDR3 DNA: TGTGCCAGCAGCTGGCGGCGGGAGAGCCACGAGCAGTACTTC
clone size: few
D gene: TRBD2
V gene: TRBV5-4
J gene: TRBJ2-7

CDR3 protein: CASSLRTGDVNTEAFF
CDR3 DNA: TGCGCCAGCAGCTTGAGGACAGGGGATGTGAACACTGAAGCTTTCTTT
clone size: NA
D gene: TRBD1
V gene: TRBV5-1
J gene: TRBJ1-1

CDR3 protein: CASGLRGETQYF
CDR3 DNA: TGTGCCAGCGGACTGCGAGGGGAGACCCAGTACTTC
clone size: NA
D gene: NA
V gene: TRBV25-1
J gene: TRBJ2-5

CDR3 protein: CASSLVGRDTGELFF
CDR3 DNA: TGTGCCAGCAGCTTAGTCGGGAGGGACACCGGGGAGCTGTTTTTT
clone size: NA
D gene: TRBD2
V gene: TRBV7-2
J gene: TRBJ2-2

CDR3 protein: CASSGTGETGELFF
CDR3 DNA: TGCGCCAGCAGCGGGACAGGGGAAACCGGGGAGCTGTTTTTT
clone size: NA
D gene: TRBD1
V gene: TRBV5-1
J gene: TRBJ2-2

CDR3 protein: CASSPDRGRFEYF
CDR3 DNA: TGCGCCAGCAGCCCGGACAGGGGGCGATTTGAGTACTTC
clone size: NA
D gene: TRBD1
V gene: TRBV5-1
J gene: TRBJ2-7

CDR3 protein: CASSVDGSSTDTQYF
CDR3 DNA: TGTGCCAGCAGCGTAGATGGTAGTAGCACAGATACGCAGTATTTT
clone size: NA
D gene: NA
V gene: TRBV9
J gene: TRBJ2-3

CDR3 protein: CAGSTGTTKYEQYF
CDR3 DNA: TGTGCCGGCAGCACCGGGACCACTAAATACGAGCAGTACTTC
clone size: NA
D gene: NA
V gene: TRBV7-2
J gene: TRBJ2-7

CDR3 protein: CSAPGVSGYTF
CDR3 DNA: TGCAGTGCTCCAGGGGTTTCGGGCTACACCTTC
clone size: NA
D gene: NA
V gene: TRBV20-1
J gene: TRBJ1-2

CDR3 protein: CASSLARVGETQYF
CDR3 DNA: TGTGCCAGCAGCTTAGCCAGGGTTGGAGAGACCCAGTACTTC
clone size: NA
D gene: NA
V gene: TRBV7-2
J gene: TRBJ2-5

CDR3 protein: CASSGTGTDTQYF
CDR3 DNA: TGCGCCAGCAGTGGGACGGGCACAGATACGCAGTATTTT
clone size: NA
D gene: NA
V gene: TRBV10-2
J gene: TRBJ2-3

CDR3 protein: CASTPGGNTGELFF
CDR3 DNA: TGTGCCAGCACCCCGGGGGGGAACACCGGGGAGCTGTTTTTT
clone size: NA
D gene: TRBD2
V gene: TRBV9
J gene: TRBJ2-2

CDR3 protein: CASRGEQGEAFF
CDR3 DNA: TGTGCCAGCAGAGGCGAGCAGGGAGAAGCTTTCTTT
clone size: NA
D gene: NA
V gene: TRBV2
J gene: TRBJ1-1

CDR3 protein: CASSVGDRGGYTF
CDR3 DNA: TGTGCCAGCAGTGTAGGGGACAGAGGTGGCTACACCTTC
clone size: NA
D gene: TRBD1
V gene: TRBV2
J gene: TRBJ1-2

CDR3 protein: CASTVLLTKNSPLHF
CDR3 DNA: TGTGCCAGCACCGTCTTGTTGACTAAGAATTCACCCCTCCACTTT
clone size: NA
D gene: NA
V gene: TRBV28
J gene: TRBJ1-6

CDR3 protein: CASSRTGTPNYEQYF
CDR3 DNA: TGTGCCAGCAGTCGGACCGGGACACCCAACTACGAGCAGTACTTC
clone size: NA
D gene: NA
V gene: TRBV6-1
J gene: TRBJ2-7

CDR3 protein: CASSHDPPGQLNTEAFF
CDR3 DNA: TGCGCCAGCAGCCATGATCCCCCAGGACAGTTGAACACTGAAGCTTTCTTT
clone size: NA
D gene: NA
V gene: TRBV4-3
J gene: TRBJ1-1

CDR3 protein: CASSFQPPGAAKDTQYF
CDR3 DNA: TGCGCCAGCAGCTTCCAACCCCCGGGTGCCGCAAAAGATACGCAGTATTTT
clone size: NA
D gene: NA
V gene: TRBV5-1
J gene: TRBJ2-3

CDR3 protein: CATSGGDKPSTDTQYF
CDR3 DNA: TGTGCCACGAGTGGGGGGGACAAACCTAGCACAGATACGCAGTATTTT
clone size: once
D gene: NA
V gene: TRBV28
J gene: TRBJ2-3

CDR3 protein: CASSWTGELFF
CDR3 DNA: TGTGCCAGCAGTTGGACAGGGGAGCTGTTTTTT
clone size: NA
D gene: NA
V gene: TRBV28
J gene: TRBJ2-2

CDR3 protein: CASSQEARTEAFF
CDR3 DNA: TGCGCCAGCAGCCAAGAAGCCCGCACTGAAGCTTTCTTT
clone size: NA
D gene: NA
V gene: TRBV4-3
J gene: TRBJ1-1

CDR3 protein: CASSAGGEQYF
CDR3 DNA: TGTGCCAGTAGTGCTGGGGGCGAGCAGTACTTC
clone size: NA
D gene: NA
V gene: TRBV19
J gene: TRBJ2-7

CDR3 protein: CASSDRDRATGELFF
CDR3 DNA: TGTGCCAGCAGCGATCGGGACAGAGCCACCGGGGAGCTGTTTTTT
clone size: NA
D gene: TRBD1
V gene: TRBV9
J gene: TRBJ2-2

CDR3 protein: CASSPEDRVGRGYTF
CDR3 DNA: TGTGCCAGCAGCCCCGAGGACAGGGTCGGTCGCGGCTACACCTTC
clone size: NA
D gene: TRBD1
V gene: TRBV7-2
J gene: TRBJ1-2

CDR3 protein: CASSAPFREANNEQFF
CDR3 DNA: TGTGCCAGCAGCGCCCCCTTCCGGGAGGCTAACAATGAGCAGTTCTTC
clone size: NA
D gene: TRBD2
V gene: TRBV9
J gene: TRBJ2-1

CDR3 protein: CASSLGPNYGYTF
CDR3 DNA: TGTGCCAGCAGTTTAGGCCCCAACTATGGCTACACCTTC
clone size: NA
D gene: NA
V gene: TRBV28
J gene: TRBJ1-2